These 18 T cell receptor beta chains originate from one sample sequenced in a study of blood T cell repertoires in COVID-19. Profiling relied on immunoSEQ multiplex PCR, and the TCRdb table lists in-frame clones only, not all of them. Found here are 260,000 or so clones, 85% of them singletons; the top ten hold around 2.3%. The sample consisted of PBMCs or T cells enriched from blood (not recorded which). These receptors were collected from a woman between 50 and 59 years old who had recovered from COVID-19.

The chain links TRBV7-8 to TRBJ1-5, with D possibly matching TRBD1 (6 bases). The germline V gene has CDR1 SGHVS and CDR2 FQNEAQ. Between the trimmed V and J ends, which lost 1 base and 13 bases, there was a span of 14 bases. The CDR3 is 13 residues long. The CDR3 sequence: CASSLEPAGTQHF. The CDR3 DNA is TGTGCCAGCAGCTTAGAACCCGCAGGGACACAGCATTTT. The full variable domain, its missing parts supplied by reference TRBV7-8 and TRBJ1-5, is GAGVSQSPRYKVAKRGQDVALRCDPISGHVSLFWYQQALGQGPEFLTYFQNEAQLDKSGLPSDRFFAERPEGSVSTLKIQRTQQEDSAVYLCASSLEPAGTQHFGDGTRLSIL.

The chain employs TRBV3-1 (or the pseudogene TRBV3-2) and TRBJ1-1; unclear D gene. The CDR3 runs to 13 residues. Trimming left V 1 base short and J 6 bases short, with 9 bases between. Germline lookup yields CDR1 LGHDT and CDR2 YNNKEL (reference sequence). The CDR3 sequence: CASSQGRVAEAFF. CDR3 DNA sequence: TGTGCCAGCAGCCAAGGTCGGGTCGCTGAAGCTTTCTTT.

The rearrangement links TRBV25-1 to TRBJ1-6, with 10 bases that match TRBD1. This CDR3 contains 14 residues. Losses at the gene ends were 7 bases for V and 8 bases for J; bases not matched to a gene: 5. In germline, CDR1 is MGHDK, CDR2 SYGVNS. The CDR3 DNA sequence: TGTGCCAGCAATCCGACAGGGGGCTATTCACCCCTCCACTTT. Its translation is CASNPTGGYSPLHF.

This clone was counted a single time. This chain links TRBV3-1 (or the pseudogene TRBV3-2) with TRBJ1-1; D call uncertain. Trimming shortened V by 3 bases and J by 0 bases, and 11 bases separated the two germline ends. This CDR3 has 15 amino acids. Per the germline V gene, CDR1 is LGHDT and CDR2 is YNNKEL (reference sequence). The CDR3 reads CASSQHHSLNTEAFF. The CDR3 region has the DNA TGTGCCAGCAGCCAGCACCACAGCTTGAACACTGAAGCTTTCTTT.

In this sample, this clone turned up a few times. The rearrangement joins TRBV24-1 to TRBJ2-1; TRBD2 agrees at 12 bases. Trimming removed 4 bases from V and 6 bases from J; junction bases left unmatched: 6. This CDR3 region has 16 residues. From germline, CDR1 is KGHDR and CDR2 SFDVKD. CDR3 sequence: CATSDLAGGRFNEQFF. CDR3 DNA: TGTGCCACCAGTGACCTAGCGGGGGGGAGGTTCAATGAGCAGTTCTTC.

Only one count was recorded for this clone. V gene TRBV6-2 or TRBV6-3 combines with J gene TRBJ2-7; D not resolved. V was cut by 0 bases and J by 9 bases, with 12 bases left in between. In germline, CDR1 is MNHEY, CDR2 SVGEGT. The CDR3 is made up of 13 amino acids. DNA for the CDR3: TGTGCCAGCAGTTACTCTTCCCTCTCTGTGCAGTACTTC. It codes for CASSYSSLSVQYF.

This clone was detected only a few times. The genes are TRBV30 and TRBJ2-5, with a tentative D call TRBD2 (5 bases). The CDR3 runs to 12 residues. V was clipped by 4 bases and J by 2 bases, with 8 bases between them. Per germline, CDR1 GTSNPN and CDR2 SVGIG (reference sequence). The CDR3 is CAWTGLQETQYF. The CDR3 DNA sequence: TGTGCCTGGACAGGACTTCAAGAGACCCAGTACTTC.

The chain recombines TRBV5-1 with TRBJ1-6; possibly TRBD1 for D (6 bases). The V gene lost 4 bases and the J gene lost 8 bases, with 13 bases spanning the gap. The CDR3 extends over 14 amino acids. CDR1 and CDR2 (germline): SGHRS, YFSETQ. The CDR3 loop is CASSGDTGHSPLHF. CDR3 in DNA: TGCGCCAGCAGCGGGGACACAGGACATTCACCCCTCCACTTT.

This chain uses TRBV11-2 with TRBJ2-5, with TRBD1 identical over 7 bases. CDR1 SGHAT and CDR2 FQNNGV come from the germline V gene. The V segment lost 5 bases and the J segment 1 base; nucleotides outside the gene matches: 4. The CDR3 is 14 amino acids. Here the CDR3 DNA reads TGTGCCAGCAGCCGCCGACAGGGCCAAGAGACCCAGTACTTC. Protein product: CASSRRQGQETQYF.

The genes are TRBV10-3 and TRBJ1-2, with 8 bases that match TRBD1. The CDR3 contains 16 residues. After removal of 4 bases from V and 3 bases from J, the junction contained 10 bases not matched to a gene. Looked up from germline, CDR1 is ENHRY and CDR2 is SYGVKD. In DNA, the CDR3 is TGTGCCATCAGTGGTAGATCGACAGGGGTCGACTATGGCTACACCTTC. This gives the protein CAISGRSTGVDYGYTF.

V is TRBV5-1 and J is TRBJ1-1, with D uncertain. Germline-derived CDR1 and CDR2 are SGHRS and YFSETQ. This CDR3 has 13 amino acids. Trimming removed 2 bases at V and 1 base at J, with 6 bases between. In DNA, the CDR3 is TGCGCCAGCAGCTTCCGGGAGAACACTGAAGCTTTCTTT. It is translated as CASSFRENTEAFF.

This chain connects TRBV7-9 to TRBJ2-5; D perhaps matches TRBD1 (7 bases). CDR1 is SEHNR and CDR2 is FQNEAQ in the germline V gene (reference sequence). V lost 0 bases and J 5 bases, leaving 13 bases between the germline ends. The CDR3 runs 15 residues. The chain's CDR3 is CASSLASGGLETQYF. As DNA, the CDR3 is TGTGCCAGCAGCTTAGCGTCAGGGGGGCTGGAGACCCAGTACTTC. Full variable domain (remainder filled in from reference TRBV7-9 and TRBJ2-5): DTGVSQNPRHKITKRGQNVTFRCDPISEHNRLYWYRQTLGQGPEFLTYFQNEAQLEKSRLLSDRFSAERPKGSFSTLEIQRTEQGDSAMYLCASSLASGGLETQYFGPGTRLLVL.

The chain is built from TRBV7-2 and TRBJ1-5, with 7 bases fitting TRBD1. Germline CDR1 reads SGHTA; CDR2 reads FQGNSA. The CDR3 length is 15 residues. The V segment lost 1 base and the J segment 2 bases; nucleotides outside the gene matches: 2. The CDR3 DNA is TGTGCCAGCAGCTTAGACGGGACAGGCAATCAGCCCCAGCATTTT. Encoded protein: CASSLDGTGNQPQHF. The full variable domain, its missing parts supplied by reference TRBV7-2 and TRBJ1-5, is GAGVSQSPSNKVTEKGKDVELRCDPISGHTALYWYRQSLGQGLEFLIYFQGNSAPDKSGLPSDRFSAERTGGSVSTLTIQRTQQEDSAVYLCASSLDGTGNQPQHFGDGTRLSIL.

The rearrangement links TRBV20-1 to TRBJ1-6; no reliable D call. The CDR3 runs 12 residues. From germline, CDR1 is DFQATT and CDR2 SNEGSKA (reference sequence). V lost 3 bases to trimming and J lost 12 bases, with 12 bases between them. The CDR3 reads CSASTPLGPLHF. The CDR3 DNA reads as TGCAGTGCTAGTACCCCCCTCGGACCCCTCCACTTT.

This clone was seen only once. The rearrangement joins TRBV7-2 to TRBJ1-1, with D possibly TRBD1 on 5 matching bases. CDR3 length: 15 residues. The V end was cut by 3 bases, the J end by 2 bases, with 13 bases between. Germline V gene sequence: CDR1 SGHTA, CDR2 FQGNSA. The CDR3 DNA is TGTGCCAGCAGCTTCGCAGGGTACCTCAACACTGAAGCTTTCTTT. It specifies CASSFAGYLNTEAFF. The variable domain in full, with the rest retrieved from reference TRBV7-2 and TRBJ1-1, is GAGVSQSPSNKVTEKGKDVELRCDPISGHTALYWYRQSLGQGLEFLIYFQGNSAPDKSGLPSDRFSAERTGGSVSTLTIQRTQQEDSAVYLCASSFAGYLNTEAFFGQGTRLTVV.

V usage is TRBV5-1 and J usage is TRBJ1-1, with TRBD1 matching 7 bases. There are 15 residues in the CDR3. V was clipped by 2 bases and J by 1 base; unmatched bases: 5. Germline-derived CDR1 and CDR2 are SGHRS and YFSETQ. The DNA for the CDR3 is TGCGCCAGCAGCTTAGTCGGGACAGAGAACACTGAAGCTTTCTTT. Its translation: CASSLVGTENTEAFF.

The CDR3 DNA reads as TGTGCCAGCAGTGGCGAAGGGGCACACTATGGCTACACCTTC. It codes for CASSGEGAHYGYTF. The genes are TRBV2 and TRBJ1-2; D perhaps matches TRBD1 (5 bases). CDR3 length: 14 residues. Germline CDR1 SNHLY, CDR2 FYNNEI. V dropped 4 bases and J dropped 3 bases, with 12 bases sitting between them.

This chain links TRBV25-1 with TRBJ2-5; weak D call: TRBD2 (7 bases). V was pared by 7 bases and J by 5 bases, with 23 bases between. The germline V gene encodes CDR1 MGHDK and CDR2 SYGVNS. The CDR3 loop spans 16 amino acids. DNA for the CDR3: TGTGCCAGCAATCACAGGGCGGGAGAGGGATGGGAGACCCAGTACTTC. Translation gives CASNHRAGEGWETQYF. Supplemented by reference TRBV25-1 and TRBJ2-5, the full variable domain reads EADIYQTPRYLVIGTGKKITLECSQTMGHDKMYWYQQDPGMELHLIHYSYGVNSTEKGDLSSESTVSRIRTEHFPLTLESARPSHTSQYLCASNHRAGEGWETQYFGPGTRLLVL.